These 16 T cell receptor beta chains came from one sample sequenced in a study of response to subunit inactivated influenza vaccine. From the RT-PCR reads, TCRdb called clonotypes with MiXCR, one entry per CDR3 protein. The sample holds around 490,000 distinct CDR3 sequences; around 8% are singletons and the top ten take about an eighth. The source material was PBMCs from blood, sampled less than 30 months after vaccination. Receptor source: a man between 45 and 75 years old who received an inactivated influenza vaccine.

CDR3 amino acids: CATSETGTANQETQYF. The CDR3 DNA sequence: TGTGCCACCAGTGAAACCGGGACAGCGAATCAAGAGACCCAGTACTTC. V is TRBV24-1 and J is TRBJ2-5, with TRBD1 identical over 7 bases. CDR1 is KGHDR, CDR2 SFDVKD, per germline. The V segment lost 4 bases and the J segment 2 bases; nucleotides outside the gene matches: 9. The CDR3 spans 16 residues.

Ten or more counts support this clonotype. The genes are TRBV4-3 and TRBJ1-4; D ambiguous. Germline V gene data show CDR1 as LGHNA and CDR2 as YSLEER. The CDR3 runs to 15 residues. Trimming cost V 2 bases and J 5 bases, with 12 bases left between them. CDR3 sequence: CASSQIYSSNEKLFF. The DNA of the CDR3 is TGCGCCAGCAGCCAAATCTACAGTTCGAATGAAAAACTGTTTTTT.

This clonotype was seen only a few times. The genes are TRBV10-2 and TRBJ2-7; either TRBD1 or TRBD2 may supply D (6 bases each). V was cut by 9 bases and J by 4 bases, with 19 bases left in between. This CDR3 is built from 14 residues. From germline, CDR1 is WSHSY and CDR2 SAAADI. CDR3: CASRGGQGIYEQYF. CDR3 nucleotide sequence: TGCGCCAGTCGAGGAGGGCAGGGGATTTACGAGCAGTACTTC.

This clonotype was counted only a few times. The chain uses TRBV24-1 and TRBJ1-3; D gene ambiguous. The germline V gene has CDR1 KGHDR and CDR2 SFDVKD. V lost 2 bases and J 0 bases, leaving 7 bases between the germline ends. This CDR3 region has 15 residues. The DNA for the CDR3 is TGTGCCACCAGTGATTCGAAATCCTCTGGAAACACCATATATTTT. It encodes CATSDSKSSGNTIYF.

In this sample, this clonotype turned up many times. This sequence joins TRBV29-1 and TRBJ2-1; maybe TRBD2 (6 bases). The CDR3 spans 12 residues. The V end lost 6 bases, the J end lost 6 bases, and 12 bases lay between the germline ends. The germline V gene encodes CDR1 SQVTM and CDR2 ANQGSEA. CDR3 in amino acids: CSVAVGGNEQFF. The DNA for the CDR3 is TGCAGCGTCGCGGTGGGGGGCAATGAGCAGTTCTTC.

V usage is TRBV12-3 or TRBV12-4 and J usage is TRBJ1-1; D is undetermined. V lost 6 bases and J 2 bases, leaving 10 bases between the germline ends. This CDR3 region has 13 residues. This CDR3 reads CASRDTRNTEAFF. The CDR3 DNA reads as TGTGCCAGCAGGGATACTAGAAACACTGAAGCTTTCTTT.

The J gene is TRBJ2-5, the V gene TRBV10-3; D gene ambiguous. V dropped 3 bases and J dropped 5 bases, with 7 bases sitting between them. Looked up from germline, CDR1 is ENHRY and CDR2 is SYGVKD. CDR3 length: 12 residues. CDR3 protein: CAISEPRETQYF. CDR3 DNA: TGTGCCATCAGTGAACCCCGCGAGACCCAGTACTTC.

This clonotype has just a few counts. This chain uses TRBV9 with TRBJ2-7; the match to TRBD1 covers 9 bases. V lost 4 bases to trimming and J lost 4 bases; unmatched junction nucleotides: 9. CDR3 length: 15 amino acids. Germline V lookup: CDR1 SGDLS, CDR2 YYNGEE. The CDR3 is CASSLSQGAAYEQYF. The CDR3 DNA reads as TGTGCCAGCAGCCTCTCACAGGGGGCGGCTTACGAGCAGTACTTC.

CDR3 DNA sequence: TGCGCCAGCAGCCAAGATGGGGGGGGAGTAACAGATACGCAGTATTTT. It is translated as CASSQDGGGVTDTQYF. The chain combines TRBV4-3 with TRBJ2-3, with 7 bases fitting TRBD2. Losses at the gene ends were 0 bases for V and 3 bases for J; bases not matched to a gene: 6. CDR3 length: 16 residues. Germline-derived CDR1 and CDR2 are LGHNA and YSLEER.

This clonotype has only a few counts. The chain carries TRBV20-1 and TRBJ1-6; the match to TRBD1 covers 9 bases. The length of the CDR3 is 13 residues. CDR1 is DFQATT and CDR2 is SNEGSKA in the germline V gene (reference sequence). The ends lost 5 bases at V and 10 bases at J; junction bases unmatched: 6. The CDR3 here is CSAPRTGESPLHF. Written as DNA, the CDR3 is TGCAGTGCTCCCCGGACAGGGGAATCACCCCTCCACTTT.

This clonotype has only a few counts. This chain connects TRBV7-2 to TRBJ2-5; possibly TRBD1 for D (5 bases). There are 14 residues in the CDR3. CDR1 is SGHTA and CDR2 is FQGNSA in the germline V gene. V dropped 1 base and J dropped 5 bases, with 11 bases sitting between them. CDR3 in DNA: TGTGCCAGCAGCTTAGGGACACCAGGGGAGACCCAGTACTTC. Amino acid sequence: CASSLGTPGETQYF.

This clonotype has only a few counts. In nucleotides, the CDR3 is TGCGCCAGCAGCTTAACGGATCGGCGGGCCGAGCAGTACTTC. Residues: CASSLTDRRAEQYF. This rearrangement joins TRBV5-1 to TRBJ2-7, with D possibly TRBD2 on 5 matching bases. Germline V gene lookup returns CDR1 SGHRS and CDR2 YFSETQ. The CDR3 length is 14 residues. V dropped 2 bases and J dropped 6 bases, with 15 bases sitting between them.

The chain links TRBV29-1 to TRBJ1-1, with TRBD1 as a possible D gene (5 bases). CDR3 size: 13 residues. Trimming shortened V by 5 bases and J by 0 bases, and 10 bases separated the two germline ends. The germline V gene encodes CDR1 SQVTM and CDR2 ANQGSEA. CDR3 bases: TGCAGCGTTCGACAGAACCTGAACACTGAAGCTTTCTTT. This encodes CSVRQNLNTEAFF.

The chain employs TRBV20-1 and TRBJ1-2, with D perhaps matching TRBD1 (5 bases). CDR1 is DFQATT and CDR2 is SNEGSKA in the germline V gene (reference sequence). The CDR3 loop spans 15 amino acids. Trimming cost V 8 bases and J 2 bases, with 21 bases left between them. CDR3 nucleotides: TGCAGTACGGGGACCCGCGGGACGGTAAACTATGGCTACACCTTC. It is translated as CSTGTRGTVNYGYTF.

The chain recombines TRBV12-3 or TRBV12-4 with TRBJ1-5; D may be TRBD1 (5 bases). This CDR3 has 14 residues. The germline V and J ends were trimmed by 6 bases and 1 base, with 10 bases remaining between them. CDR3: CASRQGSSNQPQHF. In nucleotides, the CDR3 is TGTGCCAGCAGGCAGGGTTCGAGCAATCAGCCCCAGCATTTT.

J is TRBJ1-1 and V is TRBV29-1; D gene unclear. Germline V CDR1 and CDR2: SQVTM, ANQGSEA. The length of the CDR3 is 13 residues. V was clipped by 4 bases and J by 6 bases, with 15 bases between them. As DNA, the CDR3 is TGCAGCGTTGGGGTAGGAGGATATTCTGAAGCTTTCTTT. Translated, it gives CSVGVGGYSEAFF.